The TCR beta chain under discussion was sequenced for a study of T cell repertoires in cytomegalovirus infection (dated by TCRdb to about 2019). As for the study more broadly: The HLA type of each donor mattered for the analysis, because public TCR beta signatures pointed to carriage of CMV infection along with the matching HLA type. Here is what the overall study found, with its caveats: Cumulative frequency of public TCR beta family members discriminated carriers of CMV infection plus the relevant HLA type in this cohort and an independent approximately 370-donor cohort. The ex vivo response was dominated by HLA-C-restricted CMV-specific TCR beta clonotypes, which also provided the single most frequent clonotype in two of eight donors.

The CDR3 sequence holds 12 residues, the cysteine and phenylalanine included. Kept here is only the CDR3 DNA, which spans 36 bases and is read in frame from base 1. V loses 10 bases, J loses 1 base, and the germline ends lie 11 bases apart. Based on the germline V gene (reference sequence), the CDR1 and CDR2 sequences are SEHNR and FQNEAQ. Sequencing was carried out with an Illumina HiSeq 1500. Using fastp at Q25 and MiXCR, TCRdb reprocessed the public reads and kept productive beta chains. For every CDR3 protein sequence, its rows merge into one entry that carries the most common genes and DNA. Counted in this sample were under 200,000 distinct CDR3 sequences; 8% to 10% of them appeared once. 4.6% of the sample lies in the top ten. This clonotype occurred a few times. No antigen is known for it. Per-nucleotide qualities are absent, and no much larger clonotype sits a single base away.

Sequences were obtained from PBMCs. The clonotype was recovered from a human donor in good health (CMV status not recorded). Some clones in this sample may be carry-over from other donors' samples. The sequence links TRBV7-9 to TRBJ2-7, with the D gene possibly TRBD1 or TRBD2, each one fitting 5 bases. The CDR3 protein: CATGDGSYEQYF. The DNA sequence follows: TGTGCCACCGGGGACGGTTCCTACGAGCAGTACTTC.